This T cell receptor beta chain was retrieved from a study of graft-versus-host responses after intestinal transplantation. In this sample, this clone turned up once. Clones were sequenced by immunoSEQ multiplex PCR, and TCRdb holds only the in-frame ones, with some missing. The profile shows approximately 50,000 clones, 70% to 90% of them singletons. In germline, CDR1 is SGHTA, CDR2 FQGTGA. V gave up 3 bases and J gave up 8 bases; unmatched junction bases: 10. CDR3 size: 16 residues. The TCR comes from a human patient who received an intestinal transplant, so some T cells may come from the graft donor. J is TRBJ2-1 and V is TRBV7-3; TRBD1 agrees at 10 bases. The sequencing here drew on PBMCs, taken 26 days after transplant. CDR3 bases: TGTGCCAGCAGCTTGGGACCCGGGACAGGGGTCCATGAGCAGTTCTTC. It encodes CASSLGPGTGVHEQFF.